What follows is one TCR beta chain and its context. Its cognate antigen is unknown. The V end was cut by 1 base, the J end by 7 bases, with 13 bases between. The germline gives CDR1 KGHSH, CDR2 LQKENI. CDR3 length: 14 residues. This record comes from a study of regulatory and conventional T cells in RAG deficiency. General study points: Omenn syndrome and CID/AS patients had approximately 91-fold fewer unique Treg TCR beta sequences, versus 8 to 10-fold elsewhere. Control T-cell subsets had markedly higher Shannon entropy and lower Simpson indices than RAG-deficient patients. Shorter CDR3s in all patient subsets; >75% Treg-Tconv overlap in Omenn.

The sorted conventional CD4+ T cells were CD25-low and CD127-high, with genomic DNA sequenced. Method: immunoSEQ multiplex PCR; TCRdb's copy keeps in-frame clones and lacks some. Here the sample spans about 46,000 clones, 70% to 90% being singletons. These same data were also listed under a study on regulatory T cells. That source notes: Primers: 52 TRBV forward and 13 TRBJ reverse. Patient repertoires had restricted TRB V-J pairs and skewed V and J usage, most in Tregs.

The source of this sequence is a human donor in good health. V is TRBV18 and J is TRBJ1-1, with D uncertain. What was sequenced was CD4+ effector T cells sorted from blood. Here the CDR3 reads CASSPLTNTGEAFF. The CDR3, as DNA: TGTGCCAGCTCACCACTAACTAACACGGGTGAAGCTTTCTTT.